The source of this T cell receptor (beta chain) is a study of T cell changes during pregnancy in multiple sclerosis. Germline-derived CDR1 and CDR2 are SGHVS and FNYEAQ. Trimming removed 2 bases from V and 12 bases from J, with 10 bases in between. This CDR3 has 11 amino acids. TCRdb's table, derived via immunoSEQ multiplex PCR, lists solely in-frame clones and lacks some. The sample has about 75,000 clones, 90% to 95% seen once. Here the sequenced sample was CD4+ T cells from peripheral blood mononuclear cells, taken before pregnancy. This TCR came from a female donor with multiple sclerosis, enrolled in a pregnancy study. The V call is TRBV7-6, the J call TRBJ1-2, with D maybe TRBD1 (6 bases). The CDR3 spells CASSLQGIHTF. The CDR3 DNA reads as TGTGCCAGCAGCTTACAGGGGATACACACCTTC.